The entry below describes one TCR beta chain. The clone's antigen remains unknown. Base qualities were left out, and no much larger clone turns up one base away. This sample is part of a study of T-cell memory formation after mild COVID-19 (dated by TCRdb to the early 2020s). Regarding the complete study: Most TCR sequence clusters were specific to one of the two donors. T-cell clones expanding and contracting after mild COVID-19 in a couple of donors were tracked by longitudinal TCRalpha and TCRbeta repertoire sequencing. The cohort comprised two young, previously healthy adult volunteers, one female and one male.

Ficoll-Paque density gradient centrifugation was the method used to isolate PBMCs. Sequencing relied on an Illumina NovaSeq 6000. TCRalpha and TCRbeta cDNA libraries were built by 5'RACE with constant-segment primers, adding sample barcodes and unique molecular identifiers. Trizol reagent was used to extract RNA from every sample. Library amplification was performed in two PCR steps, and a second sample barcode and Illumina TruSeq adapters were introduced in the second step. Sequencing of the libraries was done on an Illumina NovaSeq, producing 2 x 150 bp paired-end reads. For the original study's pipeline: The reads were demultiplexed and collapsed into UMI-guided consensus sequences using migec v1.2.7. Using mixcr v2.1.11, UMI consensuses were aligned to TRA and TRB V and J templates and then assembled into clonotypes. A clonotype was counted as expanded or contracted only if both edgeR and NoisET called the change significant, with noise models trained on biological replicates. edgeR calls used a false discovery rate-adjusted p below 0.01 and a log2 fold-change threshold of 1. As an exploratory analysis of dynamics, max-normalized trajectories of the 1000 most abundant clonotypes were examined by PCA with hierarchical clustering. Each responding clone was given a CD4 or CD8 phenotype based on the CD4+ and CD8+ repertoires, which had been sequenced separately. Using fastp at Q25 and MiXCR, TCRdb reprocessed the public reads and kept productive beta chains. Identical CDR3 protein sequences are pooled into one entry, listed with their most common genes and DNA. What appears here as the V and J calls and clone size reflects TCRdb's work, not the paper's. The sample records 550,000 to 700,000 distinct CDR3 sequences, roughly 17% of which are singletons. Approximately 8.1% of the sample goes to the ten largest clones.

Study-level results and caveats: Contracting CD4+ clones were located mainly in the CM and EM memory subsets, whereas CD8+ clones were found to be enriched in EMRA. SARS-CoV-2 specificity was not confirmed for the second-wave clones peaking on day 37. Clones contracting from day 15 to 85 had balanced CD4/CD8 phenotypes, while a second wave expanding from day 15 to 37 was biased towards CD4+. The study included only a couple of mild cases, and larger cohorts that include severe cases with pre-infection samples were judged to be necessary. Some responding clones were found in pre-infection memory, which suggests that pre-existing cross-reactive memory T cells took part in the SARS-CoV-2 response.

Sample: PBMCs or a T cell subset sorted from them (not recorded which). The TCR comes from an adult woman who had mild COVID-19 (a few samples of this study predate the infection). The sample titles of this study are shuffled in the database, so cell type and time point are left out; the donor was told from shared clones.

In nucleotides, the sequence is TGCAGTGCCCCCCTTGCCGGCGCCCTTACAGCTTTCTTT. Translated, it reads CSAPLAGALTAFF. The rearranged segments are TRBV20-1 and TRBJ1-1; the D gene is not confidently resolved. CDR1 and CDR2 (DFQATT, SNEGSKA) derive from the germline V gene (reference sequence). V and J are truncated by 6 bases and 10 bases respectively, leaving an intervening sequence of 21 bases. Spanning cysteine to phenylalanine, the CDR3 consists of 13 amino acids. The CDR3 DNA has 39 bases and is translated from base 1.